This T cell receptor beta chain was sequenced for a study of vaccination effects on CD4 cells after COVID-19. Study-wide points: Early post-infection timepoints were missing from the study, which also had few convalescent patients. Marked clonal contraction of infection- and vaccine-induced clones was seen late after vaccination.

This clone has only one observation. The antigen is undetermined. CDR3 length equals 14 residues. Between the trimmed V and J ends, which lost 6 bases and 3 bases, there was a span of 12 bases. Germline CDR1 is LNHDA and CDR2 is SQIVND (reference sequence). Using viral peptide pools, the ViraFEST assay grew out antigen-specific CD4+ T cells prior to sequencing. CD4+ T cell isolation took place after 10 days of culture. Negative nucleocapsid antibody tests before and after vaccination confirmed no previous SARS-CoV-2 infection. It was with about 10 IU/ml IL-2 and roughly 9.2 ug/ml peptides that about 2 million PBMC per well were cultured. TCRdb's copy holds only in-frame clones and misses some; the assay was immunoSEQ multiplex PCR. There are some 69,000 clones in the sample; roughly 74% occur only once, and around 2.9% lies in the top ten.

This specimen consisted of CD4+ T cells from PBMCs cultured with HCoV-NL63 spike peptides, obtained before COVID-19 vaccination. The V and J genes are TRBV19 and TRBJ1-5; D not certain. This receptor was identified in a human donor who received a COVID-19 vaccine. CDR3 sequence (DNA): TGTGCCAGTAGCCCGAGGCGGACCAATCAGCCCCAGCATTTT. Encoded protein: CASSPRRTNQPQHF.